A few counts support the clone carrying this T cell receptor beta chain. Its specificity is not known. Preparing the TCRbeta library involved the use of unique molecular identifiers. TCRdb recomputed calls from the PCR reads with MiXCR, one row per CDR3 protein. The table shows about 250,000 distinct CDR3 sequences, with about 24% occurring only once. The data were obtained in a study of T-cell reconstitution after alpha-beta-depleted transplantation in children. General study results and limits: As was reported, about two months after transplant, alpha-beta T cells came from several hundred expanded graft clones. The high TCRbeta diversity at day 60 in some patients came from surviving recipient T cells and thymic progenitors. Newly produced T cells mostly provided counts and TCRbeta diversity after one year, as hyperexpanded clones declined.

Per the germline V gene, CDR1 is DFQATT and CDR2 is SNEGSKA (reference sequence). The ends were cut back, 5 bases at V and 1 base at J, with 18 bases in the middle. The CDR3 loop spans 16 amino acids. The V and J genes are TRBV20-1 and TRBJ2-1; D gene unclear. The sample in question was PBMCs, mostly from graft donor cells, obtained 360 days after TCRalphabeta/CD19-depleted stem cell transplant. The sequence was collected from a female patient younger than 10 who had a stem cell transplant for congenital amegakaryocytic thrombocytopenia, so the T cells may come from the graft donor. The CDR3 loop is CSAEPIWRLSYNEQFF. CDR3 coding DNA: TGCAGTGCTGAGCCCATCTGGCGGCTTTCCTACAATGAGCAGTTCTTC.